In its sample, the clone carrying this TCR beta chain was seen a few times. The sample belongs to a study of shared clonotypes between healthy human individuals. Background on the study: Contributing individuals were two females and a few males aged 18 to 49.

Selected positively for CCR7 and CD45RO-negative, naive CD8 cells excluded terminally differentiated effector memory CD45RA+ cells. The CDR3 loop spans 14 amino acids. J gave up 7 bases and V 0 bases, and 5 bases lay outside the gene matches. In germline, CDR1 is GTSNPN, CDR2 SVGIG (reference sequence). Each subset's genomic DNA was split evenly across several immunoSEQ plates. Per sorted-subset replicate PCR, input was 150 to 250 ng DNA, representing tens of thousands of T cell genomes. The data were produced by immunoSEQ multiplex PCR, yet TCRdb's version contains in-frame clones alone and is incomplete. The top ten clones hold about 24% of a sample with around 700,000 clones, about 91% of them seen once.

Source material: naive CD8+ T cells sorted from blood. This clonotype originated in a man aged 30 to 39 in good health. This chain connects TRBV30 to TRBJ1-4; 7 bases match TRBD1. CDR3 residues: CAWSVRGLSEKLFF. The DNA for the CDR3 is TGTGCCTGGAGTGTAAGGGGGCTCAGTGAAAAACTGTTTTTT.